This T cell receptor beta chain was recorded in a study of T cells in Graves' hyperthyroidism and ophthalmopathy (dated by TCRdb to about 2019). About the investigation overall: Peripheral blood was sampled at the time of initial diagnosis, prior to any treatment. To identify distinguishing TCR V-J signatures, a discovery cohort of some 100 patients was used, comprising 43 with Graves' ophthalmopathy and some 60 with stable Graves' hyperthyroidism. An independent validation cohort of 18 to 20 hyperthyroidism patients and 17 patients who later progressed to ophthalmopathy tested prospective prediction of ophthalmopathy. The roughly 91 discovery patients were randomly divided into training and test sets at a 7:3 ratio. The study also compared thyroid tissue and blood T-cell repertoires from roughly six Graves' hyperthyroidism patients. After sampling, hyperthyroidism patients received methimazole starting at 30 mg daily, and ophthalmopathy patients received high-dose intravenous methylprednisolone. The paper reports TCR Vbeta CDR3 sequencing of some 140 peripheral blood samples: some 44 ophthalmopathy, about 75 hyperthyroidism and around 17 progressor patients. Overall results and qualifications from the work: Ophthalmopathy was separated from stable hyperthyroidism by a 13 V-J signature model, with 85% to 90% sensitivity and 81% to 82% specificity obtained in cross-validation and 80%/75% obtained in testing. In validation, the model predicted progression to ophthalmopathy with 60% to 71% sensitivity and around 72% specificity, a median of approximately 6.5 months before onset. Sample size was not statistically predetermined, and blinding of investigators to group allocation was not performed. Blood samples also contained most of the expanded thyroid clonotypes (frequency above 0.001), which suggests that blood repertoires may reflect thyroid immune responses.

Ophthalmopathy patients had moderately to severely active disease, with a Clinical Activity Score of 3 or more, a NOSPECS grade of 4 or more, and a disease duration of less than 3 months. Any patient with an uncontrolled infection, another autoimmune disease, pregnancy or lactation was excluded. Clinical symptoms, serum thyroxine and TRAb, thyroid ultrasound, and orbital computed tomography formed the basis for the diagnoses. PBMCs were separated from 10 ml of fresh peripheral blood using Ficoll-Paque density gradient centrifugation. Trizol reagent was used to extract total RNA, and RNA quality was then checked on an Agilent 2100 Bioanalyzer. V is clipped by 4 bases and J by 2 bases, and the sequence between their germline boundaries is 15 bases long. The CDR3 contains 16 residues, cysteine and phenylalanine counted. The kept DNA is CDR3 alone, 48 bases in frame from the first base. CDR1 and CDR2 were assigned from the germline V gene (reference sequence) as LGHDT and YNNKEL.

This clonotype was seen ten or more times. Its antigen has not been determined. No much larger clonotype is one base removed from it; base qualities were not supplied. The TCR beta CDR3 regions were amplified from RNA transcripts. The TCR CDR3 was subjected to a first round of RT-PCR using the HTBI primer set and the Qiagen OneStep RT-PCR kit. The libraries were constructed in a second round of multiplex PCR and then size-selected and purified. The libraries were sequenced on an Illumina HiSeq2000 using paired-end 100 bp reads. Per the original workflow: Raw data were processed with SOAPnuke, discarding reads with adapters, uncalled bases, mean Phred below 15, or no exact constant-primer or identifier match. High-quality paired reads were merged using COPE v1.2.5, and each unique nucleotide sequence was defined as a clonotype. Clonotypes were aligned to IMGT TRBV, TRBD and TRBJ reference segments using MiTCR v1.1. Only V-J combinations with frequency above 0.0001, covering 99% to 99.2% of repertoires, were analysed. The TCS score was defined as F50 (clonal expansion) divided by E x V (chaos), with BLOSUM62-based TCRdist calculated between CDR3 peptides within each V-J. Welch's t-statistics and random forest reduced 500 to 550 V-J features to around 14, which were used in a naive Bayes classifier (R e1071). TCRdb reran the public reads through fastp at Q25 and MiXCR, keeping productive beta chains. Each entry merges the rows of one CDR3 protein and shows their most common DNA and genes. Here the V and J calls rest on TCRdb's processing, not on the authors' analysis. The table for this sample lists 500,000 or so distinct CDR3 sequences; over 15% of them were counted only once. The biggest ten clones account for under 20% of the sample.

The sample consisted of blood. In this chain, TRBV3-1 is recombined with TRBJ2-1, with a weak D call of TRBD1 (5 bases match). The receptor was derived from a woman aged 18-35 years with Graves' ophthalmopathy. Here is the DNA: TGTGCCAGCAGCCCACGACAGTTGGGGACCTACAATGAGCAGTTCTTC. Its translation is CASSPRQLGTYNEQFF.